A selection of T cell receptor beta chains follows, all from one sample in a study of blood T cells in healthy people across ages. TCRdb used MiXCR to reprocess the 5' RACE reads, holding one entry per CDR3 protein. Of about 1.4 million distinct CDR3 sequences in the sample, almost 60% were seen once. Material: blood. Every receptor here comes from a man between 18 and 29 years old in good health. The CDR3 runs from the conserved cysteine through the conserved F or W. The order of the fields is clone size, D gene, J gene, V gene, CDR3 DNA, CDR3 protein. D genes are given only for firm matches. Part of the rows lack a size; the others show once, few, many or a class for expanded clones.

>NA|NA|TRBJ2-2|TRBV10-3
TGTGCCACCGAACGGGGGAACACCGGGGAGCTGTTTTTT
CATERGNTGELFF
>NA|NA|TRBJ1-2|TRBV7-2
TGTGCCAGCAGCTTAGCCACGACTGGCTACACCTTC
CASSLATTGYTF
>NA|NA|TRBJ2-7|TRBV28
TGTGCCAGCAGTTTTTATAACAGCTACGAGCAGTACTTC
CASSFYNSYEQYF
>NA|TRBD2|TRBJ2-1|TRBV6-1
TGTGCCAGCAGTCTGGAACTAGCGGGTCCTAATGAGCAGTTCTTC
CASSLELAGPNEQFF
>NA|NA|TRBJ2-1|TRBV7-9
TGTGCCAGTTACCACAATGAGCAGTTCTTC
CASYHNEQFF
>NA|NA|TRBJ1-2|TRBV29-1
TGCAGCGTTGATTATGCCTATGGCTACACCTTC
CSVDYAYGYTF
>few|NA|TRBJ2-3|TRBV10-3
TGTGCCATCAGTGAGGGGGGGCTATCTGATACGCAGTATTTT
CAISEGGLSDTQYF
>many|NA|TRBJ2-7|TRBV27
TGTGCCAGCAGTTTCTTAGCTCAAGAGCAGTACTTC
CASSFLAQEQYF
>few|NA|TRBJ2-2|TRBV7-6
TGTGCCAGCAGCTTGAGGACAGTGAACACCGGGGAGCTGTTTTTT
CASSLRTVNTGELFF
>NA|TRBD2|TRBJ2-5|TRBV7-9
TGTGCCAGCAGCCCTAGACTAGCGGAGGAAGAGACCCAGTACTTC
CASSPRLAEEETQYF
>few|NA|TRBJ2-7|TRBV11-2
TGTGCCAGCAGCTTAGTTGCGGGCAACCCATCCTACGAGCAGTACTTC
CASSLVAGNPSYEQYF
>NA|TRBD1|TRBJ2-1|TRBV24-1
TGTGCCACCCGTGGGACAGGGCAGGGTGAGCAGTTCTTC
CATRGTGQGEQFF
>NA|NA|TRBJ2-1|TRBV4-1
TGCGCCAGCAGCCAAGATCAGCGGAGCTACAATGAGCAGTTCTTC
CASSQDQRSYNEQFF
>NA|NA|TRBJ1-2|TRBV6-6
TGTGCCAGCAGTTACTCGCAGGGAGGTGATGGCTACACCTTC
CASSYSQGGDGYTF
>many|NA|TRBJ1-6|TRBV12-3/TRBV12-4
TGTGCCAGCAGTTTAGGGACAGATAATTCACCCCTCCACTTT
CASSLGTDNSPLHF
>NA|NA|TRBJ2-7|TRBV6-1
TGTGCCACTACCGGACAGATCTACGAGCAGTACTTC
CATTGQIYEQYF
>NA|NA|TRBJ2-6|TRBV3-1
TGTGCCAGCAGCCATGGGGGGTACTCTGGGGCCAACGTCCTGACTTTC
CASSHGGYSGANVLTF
>many|NA|TRBJ2-3|TRBV4-1
TGTGCCAGCAGCCGGGGGAGCACAGATACGCAGTATTTT
CASSRGSTDTQYF
>NA|NA|TRBJ2-3|TRBV6-1
TGCGCCAGCTCAACCCGGCGAGGGACGGATACGCAGTATTTT
CASSTRRGTDTQYF
>NA|TRBD1|TRBJ2-7|TRBV3-1
TGTGCCAGCAGCTCCTCGGACAGGGGGCTCGGCGAGCAGTACTTC
CASSSSDRGLGEQYF
>NA|NA|TRBJ2-5|TRBV6-2/TRBV6-3
TGTGCCAGCAGTATTATTATGGGGGGGACCCAGTACTTC
CASSIIMGGTQYF
>NA|TRBD2|TRBJ2-1|TRBV20-1
TGCAGTGCCGATTCGTTGGCTAGCGGGGGAAATGAGCAGTTCTTC
CSADSLASGGNEQFF
>NA|TRBD2|TRBJ2-1|TRBV4-3
TGCGCCAGCAGCCAAGGGGGACTACATGGGGCCAGTGAGCAGTTCTTC
CASSQGGLHGASEQFF
>NA|TRBD2|TRBJ2-4|TRBV5-1
TGCGCCAGCAGCGACGCACTAGCGGGGGACATTCAGTACTTC
CASSDALAGDIQYF
>NA|NA|TRBJ2-7|TRBV5-1
TGCGCCAGCAGTTTAAAAAGAGATAGTTCCTACGAGCAGTACTTC
CASSLKRDSSYEQYF
>NA|NA|TRBJ2-5|TRBV6-1
TGTGCCAGCAGTGAACTGTCGACAGCGACCCTCAATGAGCAGTACTTC
CASSELSTATLNEQYF
>once|NA|TRBJ2-7|TRBV30
TGTGCCTGGAGTGTACAAGACAGCCCCTACGAGCAGTACTTC
CAWSVQDSPYEQYF
>once|NA|TRBJ2-6|TRBV29-1
TGCAGCGCGTCGGGGCGGGCAGAGTTAGGGGCCAACGTCCCGACTTTC
CSASGRAELGANVPTF
>NA|NA|TRBJ2-7|TRBV29-1
TGCAGCGCATCGACGGTTTCCTACGAGCAGTACTTC
CSASTVSYEQYF
>NA|NA|TRBJ1-5|TRBV20-1
TGCAGTGGTGCCCATAGCAATCAGCCCCAGCATTTT
CSGAHSNQPQHF
>NA|NA|TRBJ2-6|TRBV6-5
TGTGCCAGCAGTTACTCGAGTGTCTCTGGGGCCAACGTCCTGACTTTC
CASSYSSVSGANVLTF
>few|NA|TRBJ2-7|TRBV20-1
TGCAGTGCTTTTTATGGTCGGGACGAGCAGTACTTC
CSAFYGRDEQYF
>NA|NA|TRBJ2-5|TRBV11-2
TGTGCCAGCAGAAGTACTGGAGAGACCCAGTACTTC
CASRSTGETQYF
>NA|TRBD2|TRBJ2-1|TRBV7-9
TGTGCCAGCAGCTCGACCCTAGCGGGGGTTATGTACGAGCAGTTCTTC
CASSSTLAGVMYEQFF
>NA|NA|TRBJ2-1|TRBV27
TGTGCCAGCAGGGAGGCGCAATACAATGAGCAGTTCTTC
CASREAQYNEQFF
>NA|NA|TRBJ2-1|TRBV20-1
TGCAGTGCCAAAACTCCTCTCTCCTACAATGAGCAGTTCTTC
CSAKTPLSYNEQFF
>NA|NA|TRBJ1-5|TRBV20-1
TGCAGTCTGAATTATGGCAATCAGCCCCAGCATTTT
CSLNYGNQPQHF
>once|TRBD2|TRBJ2-7|TRBV6-5
TGTGCCAGCAGTTTTTCTTTAGCGGGAGGGTACTACGAGCAGTACTTC
CASSFSLAGGYYEQYF
>NA|TRBD2|TRBJ2-3|TRBV7-2
TGTGCCAGCAGCCCCCATCTCGGACTAGCGGGAGGGGTTCCAGATACGCAGTATTTT
CASSPHLGLAGGVPDTQYF
>NA|TRBD1|TRBJ1-2|TRBV25-1
TGCGCCAGCAGTGAGTTGGGACAGTGTTATGGCTACACCTTC
CASSELGQCYGYTF
>NA|TRBD2|TRBJ2-1|TRBV13
TGTGCCAGCAGCGTTCTAGGGTGGTTAGCGGGAGAGGCTAATGAGCAGTTCTTC
CASSVLGWLAGEANEQFF
>NA|NA|TRBJ1-6|TRBV6-6
TGTGCCATCCCTTCAGGGGACAACAATTCACCCCTCCACTTT
CAIPSGDNNSPLHF
>NA|TRBD1|TRBJ1-2|TRBV3-1
TGTGCCAGCAGCCAATGGGCGATGGGCAGGGGGCAGGGCTACACCTTC
CASSQWAMGRGQGYTF